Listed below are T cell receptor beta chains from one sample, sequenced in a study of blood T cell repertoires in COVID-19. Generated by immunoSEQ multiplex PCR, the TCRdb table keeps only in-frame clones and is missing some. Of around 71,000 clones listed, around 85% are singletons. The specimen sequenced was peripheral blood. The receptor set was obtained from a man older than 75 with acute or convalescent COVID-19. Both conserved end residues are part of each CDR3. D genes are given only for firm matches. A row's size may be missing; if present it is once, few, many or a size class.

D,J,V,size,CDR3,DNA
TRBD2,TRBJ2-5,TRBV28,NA,CASMGRVQETQYF,TGTGCCAGCATGGGGAGGGTCCAAGAGACCCAGTACTTC
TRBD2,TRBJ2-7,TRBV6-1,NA,CASSEGASGSFHEQYF,TGTGCCAGCAGTGAAGGGGCTAGCGGGAGCTTTCACGAGCAGTACTTC
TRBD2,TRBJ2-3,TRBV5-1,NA,CASSSGLAGITDTQYF,TGCGCCAGCAGCTCGGGACTAGCGGGGATCACAGATACGCAGTATTTT
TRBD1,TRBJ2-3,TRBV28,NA,CASSPLGTGEDTQYF,TGTGCCAGCAGTCCCCTCGGGACAGGGGAAGATACGCAGTATTTT
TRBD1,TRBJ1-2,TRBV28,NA,CASSPYRGYGYTF,TGTGCCAGCAGTCCGTACAGGGGCTATGGCTACACCTTC
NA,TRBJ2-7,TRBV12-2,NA,CASRYPPGTSSYEQYF,TGTGCAAGTCGCTATCCACCCGGGACAAGCTCCTACGAGCAGTACTTC
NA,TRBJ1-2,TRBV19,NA,CASSIWSSDYGYTF,TGTGCCAGTAGTATATGGTCTTCGGACTATGGCTACACCTTC
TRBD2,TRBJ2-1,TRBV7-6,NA,CASSFTSGAYNEQFF,TGTGCCAGCAGCTTTACTAGCGGGGCTTACAATGAGCAGTTCTTC
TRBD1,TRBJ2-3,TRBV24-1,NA,CATSDPTGGSGTGGTDTQYF,TGTGCCACCAGTGATCCCACAGGGGGCAGCGGGACTGGAGGCACAGATACGCAGTATTTT
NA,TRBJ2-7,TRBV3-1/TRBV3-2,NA,CASSQDQGYSYEQYF,TGTGCCAGCAGCCAAGACCAGGGTTACTCCTACGAGCAGTACTTC
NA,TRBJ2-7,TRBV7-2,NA,CASSFTGIYEQYF,TGTGCCAGCAGCTTTACAGGGATCTACGAGCAGTACTTC
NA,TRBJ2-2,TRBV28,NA,CASSSSHRPALNTGELFF,TGTGCCAGCAGTTCCTCCCACAGGCCTGCCCTGAACACCGGGGAGCTGTTTTTT
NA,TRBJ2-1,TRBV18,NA,CASSPRQINEQFF,TGTGCCAGCTCACCAAGACAGATCAATGAGCAGTTCTTC
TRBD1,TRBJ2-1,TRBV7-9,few,CASSPTGATDEQFF,TGTGCCAGCAGCCCGACAGGGGCAACCGATGAGCAGTTCTTC
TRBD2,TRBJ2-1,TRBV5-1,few,CASSSGSGGYNEQFF,TGCGCCAGCAGCTCAGGAAGCGGGGGCTACAATGAGCAGTTCTTC
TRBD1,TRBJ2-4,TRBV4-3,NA,CASSQNLGDRENIQYF,TGCGCCAGCAGCCAGAATCTGGGGGACAGGGAAAACATTCAGTACTTC
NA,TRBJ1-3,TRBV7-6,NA,CASSFTGSGNTIYF,TGTGCCAGCAGTTTTACAGGGAGTGGAAACACCATATATTTT
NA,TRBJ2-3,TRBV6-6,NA,CATARGAGSDTQYF,TGTGCCACCGCCCGAGGGGCGGGGTCGGATACGCAGTATTTT
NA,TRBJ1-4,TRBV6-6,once,CASSLQLWNEKLFF,TGTGCCAGCAGTCTACAGTTGTGGAATGAAAAACTGTTTTTT
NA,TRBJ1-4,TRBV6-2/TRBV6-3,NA,CASSYPSGGRRTTNEKLFF,TGTGCCAGCAGTTACCCCTCGGGTGGGCGGAGGACAACTAATGAAAAACTGTTTTTT
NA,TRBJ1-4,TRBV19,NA,CASSSTGGTNEKLFF,TGTGCCAGTAGTAGCACAGGAGGGACTAATGAAAAACTGTTTTTT
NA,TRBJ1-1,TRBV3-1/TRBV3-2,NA,CASSPQTKVEGAFF,TGTGCCAGCAGCCCCCAAACGAAGGTTGAGGGAGCTTTCTTT
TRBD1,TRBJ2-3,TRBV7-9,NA,CAIDRGSTDTQYF,TGTGCCATCGACAGGGGGAGCACAGATACGCAGTATTTT
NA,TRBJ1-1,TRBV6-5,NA,CASSYRGRNTEAFF,TGTGCCAGCAGTTACAGGGGGAGGAACACTGAAGCTTTCTTT
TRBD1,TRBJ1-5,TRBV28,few,CASSGTGKYQPQHF,TGTGCCAGCAGCGGGACAGGGAAGTATCAGCCCCAGCATTTT
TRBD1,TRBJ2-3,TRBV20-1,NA,CSASPFITGGLFTQYF,TGCAGTGCTAGTCCTTTTATCACAGGGGGCCTGTTTACGCAGTATTTT
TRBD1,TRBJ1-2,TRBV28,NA,CASSPGTAKNYGYTF,TGTGCCAGCAGCCCAGGGACAGCCAAAAACTATGGCTACACCTTC
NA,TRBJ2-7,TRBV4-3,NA,CASSQDRAYEQYF,TGCGCCAGCAGCCAAGATCGAGCCTACGAGCAGTACTTC
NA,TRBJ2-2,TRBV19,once,CAAAGANTGELFF,TGTGCAGCCGCCGGGGCGAACACCGGGGAGCTGTTTTTT
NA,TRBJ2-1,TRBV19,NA,CASSIYYNEQFF,TGTGCCAGTAGTATCTATTACAATGAGCAGTTCTTC
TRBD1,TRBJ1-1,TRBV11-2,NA,CASSWGQRGTEAFF,TGTGCCAGCAGCTGGGGACAGCGAGGCACTGAAGCTTTCTTT
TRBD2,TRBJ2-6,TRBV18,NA,CASSPPGLADGANVLTF,TGTGCCAGCTCACCACCGGGACTAGCGGATGGGGCCAACGTCCTGACTTTC
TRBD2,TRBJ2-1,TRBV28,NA,CASSFYGASGLNEQFF,TGTGCCAGCAGTTTTTATGGGGCTAGCGGTTTAAATGAGCAGTTCTTC
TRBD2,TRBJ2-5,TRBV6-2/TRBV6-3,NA,CASSARLAGWETQYF,TGTGCCAGCAGTGCTCGACTAGCGGGATGGGAGACCCAGTACTTC
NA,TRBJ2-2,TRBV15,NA,CATSRAYHGADTGELFF,TGTGCCACCAGCAGAGCCTACCATGGGGCGGACACCGGGGAGCTGTTTTTT
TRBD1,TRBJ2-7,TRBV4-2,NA,CASSQVTGFEYEQYF,TGTGCCAGCAGCCAAGTGACAGGGTTCGAGTACGAGCAGTACTTC
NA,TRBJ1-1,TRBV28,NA,CASSPRQMRTEAFF,TGTGCCAGCAGTCCGCGACAGATGAGGACTGAAGCTTTCTTT
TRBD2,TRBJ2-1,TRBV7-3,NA,CASSAPLAGGYNEQFF,TGTGCCAGCAGTGCGCCACTAGCGGGGGGGTACAATGAGCAGTTCTTC
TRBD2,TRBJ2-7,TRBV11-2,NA,CASTMTSGSYEQYF,TGTGCCAGCACCATGACTAGCGGGAGCTACGAGCAGTACTTC
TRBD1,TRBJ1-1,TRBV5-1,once,CASTRTGETAEAFF,TGCGCCAGCACGAGGACAGGAGAGACCGCTGAAGCTTTCTTT
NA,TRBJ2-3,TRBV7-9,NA,CASSLSIGGSTDTQYF,TGTGCCAGCAGCTTAAGTATCGGGGGTAGCACAGATACGCAGTATTTT
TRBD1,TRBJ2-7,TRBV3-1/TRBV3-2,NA,CASSRDREYEQYF,TGTGCCAGCAGCCGGGACAGGGAGTACGAGCAGTACTTC
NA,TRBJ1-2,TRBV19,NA,CASSTSPRDPRGGYTF,TGTGCCAGTAGTACCTCTCCACGGGACCCGCGGGGCGGCTACACCTTC